Each of the 27 T cell receptor beta chains below was sequenced from the same sample in a study of T cell responses to AZD1222 COVID-19 vaccine. Profiling relied on immunoSEQ multiplex PCR, and the TCRdb table lists in-frame clones only, not all of them. The repertoire holds 100,000 or so clones, with around 89% as singletons. The sample consisted of peripheral blood, taken on day 0 of AZD1222 vaccination. These receptor sequences come from an adult in good health.

Regarding this clone: At the DNA level, this CDR3 is encoded by other sequences in the same sample as well. The chain links TRBV11-2 to TRBJ2-7; no definite D call. Trimming removed 3 bases from V and 6 bases from J, with 9 bases in between. This CDR3 spans 12 amino acids. From germline, CDR1 is SGHAT and CDR2 FQNNGV. CDR3 nucleotides: TGTGCCAGCAGCTTCTCGAGGCCCGAGCAGTACTTC. It translates to CASSFSRPEQYF.

This chain joins TRBV6-5 and TRBJ1-6; the match to TRBD1 covers 9 bases. Germline CDR1 MNHEY, CDR2 SVGAGI. Trimming took 5 bases from V and 10 from J; bases not matched to a gene: 6. This CDR3 region has 14 residues. CDR3 nucleotide sequence: TGTGCCAGCAGTACCGACAGGGGGTACTCACCCCTCCACTTT. It translates to CASSTDRGYSPLHF.

The rearrangement uses TRBV19 and TRBJ1-2, with 7 positions matching TRBD1. The ends lost 7 bases at V and 8 bases at J; junction bases unmatched: 7. The CDR3 loop spans 12 amino acids. Germline values: CDR1 LNHDA, CDR2 SQIVND (reference sequence). CDR3 region: CASTTGVAGYTF. Here the CDR3 DNA reads TGTGCCAGTACCACAGGGGTGGCGGGCTACACCTTC. Full variable domain (outside the CDR3, taken from reference TRBV19 and TRBJ1-2): DGGITQSPKYLFRKEGQNVTLSCEQNLNHDAMYWYRQDPGQGLRLIYYSQIVNDFQKGDIAEGYSVSREKKESFPLTVTSAQKNPTAFYLCASTTGVAGYTFGSGTRLTVV.

This clone occurred a few times. The chain has TRBV3-1 (or the pseudogene TRBV3-2) and TRBJ2-1; 10 nucleotides agree with TRBD1. CDR1 LGHDT and CDR2 YNNKEL come from the germline V gene (reference sequence). The CDR3 has 21 residues. Trimming at V came to 1 base and at J to 0 bases, leaving 15 bases not matched to a gene. The CDR3: CASSQAFPPGQGTSSYNEQFF. CDR3 nucleotide sequence: TGTGCCAGCAGCCAAGCCTTCCCACCGGGACAGGGGACCAGCTCCTACAATGAGCAGTTCTTC.

This clone occurred once. The genes are TRBV7-2 and TRBJ1-6, with D possibly being TRBD1 (6 bases). This CDR3 is built from 13 residues. Trimming removed 8 bases from V and 12 bases from J, with 17 bases in between. The V gene's germline CDR1 is SGHTA and CDR2 FQGNSA. The CDR3 reads CASADRLIGPLHF. As DNA, the CDR3 is TGTGCCAGCGCGGACAGACTTATTGGACCCCTCCACTTT.

The chain is built from TRBV7-2 and TRBJ1-4; TRBD1 aligns across 7 bases. With V trimmed by 5 bases and J by 10 bases, 10 bases remained unmatched. The CDR3 spans 14 residues. CDR1 SGHTA and CDR2 FQGNSA come from the germline V gene. The CDR3 coding sequence is TGTGCCAGCAGCAAAGACAGGGCCGTGCGAAAACTGTTTTTT. Protein: CASSKDRAVRKLFF.

The CDR3 region is CASTVMGYGYTF. The CDR3 DNA reads TGTGCCAGCACCGTAATGGGGTACGGCTACACCTTC. This chain links TRBV12-3 or TRBV12-4 with TRBJ1-2; the D is unclear. V was shortened by 7 bases and J by 8 bases, with 14 bases between the two germline ends. CDR3 size: 12 residues.

With regard to this clone: This sample includes further DNA sequences coding for the same CDR3. The chain couples TRBV28 to TRBJ1-5; D is unresolved. The germline CDR1 and CDR2 sequences are MDHEN and SYDVKM. The CDR3 contains 12 residues. Trimming shortened V by 7 bases and J by 0 bases, and 4 bases separated the two germline ends. The CDR3 coding sequence is TGTGCCAGCAAAATTAGCAATCAGCCCCAGCATTTT. Amino acids: CASKISNQPQHF. Full variable domain (remainder filled in from reference TRBV28 and TRBJ1-5): DVKVTQSSRYLVKRTGEKVFLECVQDMDHENMFWYRQDPGLGLRLIYFSYDVKMKEKGDIPEGYSVSREKKERFSLILESASTNQTSMYLCASKISNQPQHFGDGTRLSIL.

The chain couples TRBV7-9 to TRBJ2-7, with D perhaps matching TRBD1 or TRBD2 (5 bases each). V lost 0 bases, J lost 2 bases, and 11 bases lay in between. The CDR3 spans 15 residues. The V gene's germline CDR1 is SEHNR and CDR2 FQNEAQ (reference sequence). The CDR3 sequence: CASSLAGVSAYEQYF. Written as DNA, the CDR3 is TGTGCCAGCAGCTTAGCAGGGGTTAGCGCCTACGAGCAGTACTTC.

The chain recombines TRBV19 with TRBJ2-7; no definite D call. The V end lost 1 base, the J end lost 2 bases, and 9 bases lay between the germline ends. The CDR3 covers 14 residues. Germline lookup yields CDR1 LNHDA and CDR2 SQIVND (reference sequence). CDR3 DNA sequence: TGTGCCAGTAGTATAGCCCCGGACCCCTACGAGCAGTACTTC. Residues: CASSIAPDPYEQYF. Full variable domain (rest looked up from reference TRBV19 and TRBJ2-7): DGGITQSPKYLFRKEGQNVTLSCEQNLNHDAMYWYRQDPGQGLRLIYYSQIVNDFQKGDIAEGYSVSREKKESFPLTVTSAQKNPTAFYLCASSIAPDPYEQYFGPGTRLTVT.

This chain links TRBV5-1 with TRBJ2-2; tentatively, D is TRBD1 (6 bases). This CDR3 is 16 amino acids long. The germline V and J ends were trimmed by 4 bases and 6 bases, with 19 bases remaining between them. Germline V gene lookup returns CDR1 SGHRS and CDR2 YFSETQ. The CDR3 reads CASSAGRGSSPGELFF. The CDR3 nucleotides read TGCGCCAGCAGCGCCGGCAGGGGCAGTTCCCCCGGGGAGCTGTTTTTT.

This chain connects TRBV6-1 to TRBJ2-7, with D unresolved. There are 14 residues in the CDR3. The germline V gene encodes CDR1 MNHNS and CDR2 SASEGT. Trimming cost V 2 bases and J 2 bases, with 10 bases left between them. The CDR3, as DNA: TGTGCCAGCAGTGAAACCTGGGGTGCCTACGAGCAGTACTTC. This translates into CASSETWGAYEQYF.

V and J are TRBV28 and TRBJ2-7; D may be TRBD2 (5 bases). CDR1 is MDHEN and CDR2 is SYDVKM in the germline V gene. The CDR3 length is 13 residues. Trimming cost V 11 bases and J 1 base, with 15 bases left between them. For the CDR3, the DNA is TGTGCCGTTTATTCCCGGAGGTCCTACGAGCAGTACTTC. Amino acid sequence: CAVYSRRSYEQYF.

The chain uses TRBV6-2 or TRBV6-3 and TRBJ2-7; D is undetermined. Per the germline V gene, CDR1 is MNHEY and CDR2 is SVGEGT. This CDR3 is built from 13 residues. V gave up 2 bases and J gave up 1 base, with 6 bases separating them. CDR3 sequence (DNA): TGTGCCAGCAGTTACGTCAGGTCCTACGAGCAGTACTTC. Translating it yields CASSYVRSYEQYF.

The genes are TRBV12-3 or TRBV12-4 and TRBJ1-4; D gene unclear. V was clipped by 7 bases and J by 4 bases, with 7 bases between them. The CDR3 length is 12 residues. The CDR3 region is CASKFNNEKLFF. As DNA, the CDR3 is TGTGCCAGCAAGTTTAATAATGAAAAACTGTTTTTT.

The genes are TRBV7-9 and TRBJ1-4, with D possibly matching TRBD1 (5 bases). The CDR3 consists of 13 residues. Germline V gene data show CDR1 as SEHNR and CDR2 as FQNEAQ (reference sequence). V was pared by 5 bases and J by 7 bases, with 11 bases between. DNA for the CDR3: TGTGCCAGCAGCCCGCAGGGAGGTGAAAAACTGTTTTTT. It yields the protein CASSPQGGEKLFF. Complete variable domain (other parts from reference TRBV7-9 and TRBJ1-4): DTGVSQNPRHKITKRGQNVTFRCDPISEHNRLYWYRQTLGQGPEFLTYFQNEAQLEKSRLLSDRFSAERPKGSFSTLEIQRTEQGDSAMYLCASSPQGGEKLFFGSGTQLSVL.

In its sample, this clone was seen once. The chain employs TRBV7-2 and TRBJ2-5, with 7 bases lining up with TRBD2. CDR3 size: 15 residues. The germline V gene has CDR1 SGHTA and CDR2 FQGNSA. V shed 4 bases and J 1 base; nucleotides not matched to a gene: 6. CDR3 amino acids: CASSSGAGPQETQYF. The CDR3 region has the DNA TGTGCCAGCAGCTCGGGAGCGGGGCCCCAAGAGACCCAGTACTTC.

J is TRBJ1-2 and V is TRBV3-1 (or the pseudogene TRBV3-2), with 8 bases aligning to TRBD1. This CDR3 spans 14 amino acids. Germline CDR1 reads LGHDT; CDR2 reads YNNKEL (reference sequence). J was trimmed by 5 bases and V by 0 bases; bases with no gene match: 2. The CDR3 nucleotides are TGTGCCAGCAGCCAAGACTGGACAGGGTATGGCTACACCTTC. Translating it yields CASSQDWTGYGYTF.

The chain couples TRBV2 to TRBJ1-1; tentative D call: TRBD1 (5 bases). The germline V gene encodes CDR1 SNHLY and CDR2 FYNNEI. The CDR3 loop spans 12 amino acids. Trimming took off 9 bases at V and 3 bases at J, with 11 bases between the two ends. The CDR3: CASEGEDTEAFF. CDR3 DNA sequence: TGTGCCAGTGAAGGGGAAGACACTGAAGCTTTCTTT.

The V and J genes are TRBV5-1 and TRBJ1-1, with 11 bases lining up with TRBD1. V was pared by 7 bases and J by 4 bases, with 6 bases of the junction left unmatched. The CDR3 consists of 14 residues. CDR1 and CDR2 (germline): SGHRS, YFSETQ. The CDR3 sequence: CASDPGTGGTEAFF. The CDR3 DNA reads as TGCGCCAGCGACCCCGGGACAGGGGGCACTGAAGCTTTCTTT. Full variable domain (rest looked up from reference TRBV5-1 and TRBJ1-1): KAGVTQTPRYLIKTRGQQVTLSCSPISGHRSVSWYQQTPGQGLQFLFEYFSETQRNKGNFPGRFSGRQFSNSRSEMNVSTLELGDSALYLCASDPGTGGTEAFFGQGTRLTVV.

As to this clone: The junction departs from germline at one end; a sequencing error may be responsible. The chain is built from TRBV28 and TRBJ2-7; 7 bases are a match to TRBD1. The CDR3 spans 16 residues. Looked up from germline, CDR1 is MDHEN and CDR2 is SYDVKM. For the CDR3, the DNA is TGTGCCAGCAGTCTATCGAAGGGGGCGATCTCCGACGAGCAGTACTTC. Translated: CASSLSKGAISDEQYF.

This chain uses TRBV18 with TRBJ2-3; 7 bases are shared with TRBD2. V lost 2 bases, J lost 2 bases, and 4 bases stayed unmatched. This CDR3 is 15 amino acids long. The V gene's germline CDR1 is KGHSH and CDR2 LQKENI. CDR3 protein: CASSPSRGFTDTQYF. For the CDR3, the DNA is TGTGCCAGCTCACCATCGCGGGGGTTCACAGATACGCAGTATTTT. The variable domain in full, with the rest retrieved from reference TRBV18 and TRBJ2-3, is NAGVMQNPRHLVRRRGQEARLRCSPMKGHSHVYWYRQLPEEGLKFMVYLQKENIIDESGMPKERFSAEFPKEGPSILRIQQVVRGDSAAYFCASSPSRGFTDTQYFGPGTRLTVL.

The rearrangement joins TRBV15 to TRBJ2-7; D unclear. The CDR3 is made up of 14 amino acids. The V gene's germline CDR1 is LNHNV and CDR2 YYDKDF (reference sequence). V was cut by 4 bases and J by 2 bases, with 12 bases left in between. DNA for the CDR3: TGTGCCACCAGCATTCTAGTAGGGACCTACGAGCAGTACTTC. Translation gives CATSILVGTYEQYF.

The chain has TRBV1 and TRBJ2-1; TRBD2 is the table's D call and was not checked against the DNA. TRBV1 represents a pseudogene. The CDR3 is 15 residues long. The CDR3 DNA follows: TGCACCAGCAGCCAAGATCGACTCTACTACAATGAGCAGTTCTTC. Protein product: CTSSQDRLYYNEQFF.

The chain combines TRBV4-2 with TRBJ1-4; D ambiguous. V lost 1 base, J lost 8 bases, and 5 bases lay in between. Germline V gene data show CDR1 as LGHNA and CDR2 as YNFKEQ. CDR3 size: 12 residues. The CDR3 reads CASSQVGEKLFF. CDR3 sequence (DNA): TGTGCCAGCAGCCAAGTGGGCGAAAAACTGTTTTTT.

V is TRBV5-1 and J is TRBJ2-1; D remains ambiguous. This CDR3 has 13 amino acids. The germline V gene has CDR1 SGHRS and CDR2 YFSETQ. The V and J ends lost 0 bases and 7 bases respectively, with 8 bases between them. The CDR3 region is CASSLAVFNEQFF. The CDR3 bases are TGCGCCAGCAGCTTGGCAGTCTTTAATGAGCAGTTCTTC.

Note on this clone: No conserved phenylalanine or tryptophan ends this CDR3, so it is likely a read error. The DNA is left out, because the CDR3 cannot be placed on it with certainty; the CDR3 is given as TCRdb lists it. The chain has TRBV9 and TRBJ2-2. The CDR3 spans 9 residues, counting both ends. Germline V CDR1 and CDR2: SGDLS, YYNGEE. CDR3 sequence reads: CASSVGVSS.